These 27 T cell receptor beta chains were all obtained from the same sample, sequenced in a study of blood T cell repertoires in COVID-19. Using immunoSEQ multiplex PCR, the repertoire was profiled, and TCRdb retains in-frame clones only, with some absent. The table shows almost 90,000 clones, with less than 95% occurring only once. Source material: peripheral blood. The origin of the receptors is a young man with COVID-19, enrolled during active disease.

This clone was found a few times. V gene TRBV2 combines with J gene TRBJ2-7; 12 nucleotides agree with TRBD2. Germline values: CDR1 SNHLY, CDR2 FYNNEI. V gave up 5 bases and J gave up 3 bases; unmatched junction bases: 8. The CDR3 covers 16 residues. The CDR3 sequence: CASSSRGLAGNYEQYF. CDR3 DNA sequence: TGTGCCAGCAGTTCCCGCGGACTAGCGGGGAACTACGAGCAGTACTTC.

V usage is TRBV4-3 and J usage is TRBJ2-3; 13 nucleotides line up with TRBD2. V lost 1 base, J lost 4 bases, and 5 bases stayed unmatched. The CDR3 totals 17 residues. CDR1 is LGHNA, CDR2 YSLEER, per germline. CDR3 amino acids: CASSQGTSGSDPDTQYF. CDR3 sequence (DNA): TGCGCCAGCAGCCAAGGGACTAGCGGGAGTGATCCAGATACGCAGTATTTT.

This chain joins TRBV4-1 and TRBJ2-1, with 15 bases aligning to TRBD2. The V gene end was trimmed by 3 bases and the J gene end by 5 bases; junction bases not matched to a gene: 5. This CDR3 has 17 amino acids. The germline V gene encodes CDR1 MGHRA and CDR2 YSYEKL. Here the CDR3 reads CASSQGLAGGRNNEQFF. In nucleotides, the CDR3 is TGCGCCAGCAGCCAGGGACTAGCGGGAGGTCGTAACAATGAGCAGTTCTTC.

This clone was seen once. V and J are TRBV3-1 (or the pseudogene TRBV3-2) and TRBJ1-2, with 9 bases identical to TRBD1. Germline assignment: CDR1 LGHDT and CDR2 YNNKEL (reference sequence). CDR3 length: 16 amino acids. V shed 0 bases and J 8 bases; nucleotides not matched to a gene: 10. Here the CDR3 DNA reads TGTGCCAGCAGCCAAGAGGTGGCGGGACAGGGCAAAGGCTACACCTTC. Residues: CASSQEVAGQGKGYTF.

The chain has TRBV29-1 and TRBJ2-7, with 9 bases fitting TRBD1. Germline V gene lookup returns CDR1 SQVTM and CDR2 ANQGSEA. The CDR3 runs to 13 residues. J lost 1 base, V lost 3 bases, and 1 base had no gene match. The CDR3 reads CSVETGGSYEQYF. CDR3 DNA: TGCAGCGTTGAGACAGGGGGGTCCTACGAGCAGTACTTC.

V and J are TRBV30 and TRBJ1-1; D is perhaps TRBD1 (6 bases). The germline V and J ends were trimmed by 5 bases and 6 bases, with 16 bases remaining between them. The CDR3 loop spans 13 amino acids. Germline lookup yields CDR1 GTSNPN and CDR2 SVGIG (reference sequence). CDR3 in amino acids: CAWGQGRASEAFF. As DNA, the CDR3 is TGTGCCTGGGGGCAGGGGCGGGCATCTGAAGCTTTCTTT. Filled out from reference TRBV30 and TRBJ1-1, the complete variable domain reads SQTIHQWPATLVQPVGSPLSLECTVEGTSNPNLYWYRQAAGRGLQLLFYSVGIGQISSEVPQNLSASRPQDRQFILSSKKLLLSDSGFYLCAWGQGRASEAFFGQGTRLTVV.

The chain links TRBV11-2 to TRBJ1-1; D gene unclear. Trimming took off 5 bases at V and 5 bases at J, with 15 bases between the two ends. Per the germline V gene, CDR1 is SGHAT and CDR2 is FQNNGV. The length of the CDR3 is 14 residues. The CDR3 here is CASSQRSGFTEAFF. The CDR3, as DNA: TGTGCCAGCAGCCAGAGGTCCGGGTTTACTGAAGCTTTCTTT.

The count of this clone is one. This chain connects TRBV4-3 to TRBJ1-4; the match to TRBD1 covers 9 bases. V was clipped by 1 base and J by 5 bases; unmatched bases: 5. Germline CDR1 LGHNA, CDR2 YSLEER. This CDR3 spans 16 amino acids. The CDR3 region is CASSQVRTGENEKLFF. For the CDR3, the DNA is TGCGCCAGCAGCCAAGTCAGGACAGGGGAAAATGAAAAACTGTTTTTT.

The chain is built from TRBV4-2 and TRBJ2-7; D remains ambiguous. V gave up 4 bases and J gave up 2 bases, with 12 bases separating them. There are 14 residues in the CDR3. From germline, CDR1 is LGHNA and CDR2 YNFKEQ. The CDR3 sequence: CASSPPRRAYEQYF. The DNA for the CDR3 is TGTGCCAGCAGCCCCCCGCGGAGAGCCTACGAGCAGTACTTC.

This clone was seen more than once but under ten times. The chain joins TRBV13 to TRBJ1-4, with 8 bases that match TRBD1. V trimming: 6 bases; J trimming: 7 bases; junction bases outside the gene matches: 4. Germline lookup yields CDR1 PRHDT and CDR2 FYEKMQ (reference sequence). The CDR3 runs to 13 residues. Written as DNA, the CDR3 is TGTGCCAGCAGTGACAGGGGAAGTGAAAAACTGTTTTTT. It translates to CASSDRGSEKLFF. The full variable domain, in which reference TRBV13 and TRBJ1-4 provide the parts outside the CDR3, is AAGVIQSPRHLIKEKRETATLKCYPIPRHDTVYWYQQGPGQDPQFLISFYEKMQSDKGSIPDRFSAQQFSDYHSELNMSSLELGDSALYFCASSDRGSEKLFFGSGTQLSVL.

CDR3 DNA sequence: TGTGCCATCAGCGGGACAGGGGACCCATACAATGAGCAGTTCTTC. The encoded protein is CAISGTGDPYNEQFF. The chain recombines TRBV10-3 with TRBJ2-1; TRBD1 matches 10 bases. This CDR3 region has 15 residues. The ends lost 6 bases at V and 4 bases at J; junction bases unmatched: 6. CDR1 and CDR2 (germline): ENHRY, SYGVKD.

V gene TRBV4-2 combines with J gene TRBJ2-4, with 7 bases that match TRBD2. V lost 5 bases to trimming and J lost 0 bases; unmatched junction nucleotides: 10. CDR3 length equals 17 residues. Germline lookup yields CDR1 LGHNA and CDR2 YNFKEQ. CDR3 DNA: TGTGCCAGCAGCTCCCGGGGGAGGGAAGGAGCCAAAAACATTCAGTACTTC. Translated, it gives CASSSRGREGAKNIQYF.

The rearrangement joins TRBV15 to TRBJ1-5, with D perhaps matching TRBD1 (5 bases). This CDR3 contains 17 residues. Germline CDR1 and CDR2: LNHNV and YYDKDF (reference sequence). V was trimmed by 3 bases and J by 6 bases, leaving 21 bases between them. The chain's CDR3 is CATSSPRGPTVGQPQHF. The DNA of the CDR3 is TGTGCCACCAGCAGTCCTAGGGGTCCGACAGTGGGTCAGCCCCAGCATTTT.

The chain's CDR3 is CASGRDRGTEAFF. CDR3 sequence (DNA): TGTGCTAGTGGTCGGGACAGGGGGACTGAAGCTTTCTTT. The chain joins TRBV12-5 to TRBJ1-1; 11 nucleotides line up with TRBD1. Germline V lookup: CDR1 LGHNT, CDR2 FRNRAP. The CDR3 has 13 residues. J gave up 5 bases and V 5 bases, and 1 base lay outside the gene matches.

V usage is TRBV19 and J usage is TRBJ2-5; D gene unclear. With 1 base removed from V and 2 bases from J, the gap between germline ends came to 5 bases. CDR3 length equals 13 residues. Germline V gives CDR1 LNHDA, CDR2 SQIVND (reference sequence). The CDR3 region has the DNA TGTGCCAGTAGTATAGGAGCGCAAGAGACCCAGTACTTC. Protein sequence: CASSIGAQETQYF.

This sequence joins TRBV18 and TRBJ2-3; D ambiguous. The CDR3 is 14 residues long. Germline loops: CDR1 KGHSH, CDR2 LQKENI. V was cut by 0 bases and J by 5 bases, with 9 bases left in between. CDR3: CASSPPFSVDTQYF. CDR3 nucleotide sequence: TGTGCCAGCTCACCACCATTTTCGGTAGATACGCAGTATTTT.

The chain's CDR3 is CATSRVRATSTDTQYF. CDR3 in DNA: TGTGCCACCAGCAGAGTCAGGGCTACTAGCACAGATACGCAGTATTTT. This chain uses TRBV15 with TRBJ2-3; TRBD1 might be the D (5 bases). Trimming left V 1 base short and J 0 bases short, with 11 bases between. In germline, CDR1 is LNHNV, CDR2 YYDKDF (reference sequence). CDR3 length equals 16 residues.

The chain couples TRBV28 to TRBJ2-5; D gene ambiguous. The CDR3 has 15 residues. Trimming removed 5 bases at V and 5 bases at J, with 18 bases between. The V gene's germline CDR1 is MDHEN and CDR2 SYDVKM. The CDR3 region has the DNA TGTGCCAGCAGTCGTCTAAGGCCCGGGTTGGAGACCCAGTACTTC. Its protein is CASSRLRPGLETQYF.

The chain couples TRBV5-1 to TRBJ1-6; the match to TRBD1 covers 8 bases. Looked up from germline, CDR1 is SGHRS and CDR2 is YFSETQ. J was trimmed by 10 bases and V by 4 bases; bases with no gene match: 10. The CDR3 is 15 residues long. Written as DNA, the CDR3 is TGCGCCAGCAGCCCTTCCGGGACAGGACGGTCACCCCTCCACTTT. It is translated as CASSPSGTGRSPLHF.

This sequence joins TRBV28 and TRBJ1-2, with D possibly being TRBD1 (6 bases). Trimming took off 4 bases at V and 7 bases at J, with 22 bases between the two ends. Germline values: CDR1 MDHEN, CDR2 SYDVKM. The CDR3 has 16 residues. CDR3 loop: CASSSQDRLYGGGYTF. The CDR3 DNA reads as TGTGCCAGCAGTTCCCAAGACAGGTTGTATGGCGGTGGCTACACCTTC.

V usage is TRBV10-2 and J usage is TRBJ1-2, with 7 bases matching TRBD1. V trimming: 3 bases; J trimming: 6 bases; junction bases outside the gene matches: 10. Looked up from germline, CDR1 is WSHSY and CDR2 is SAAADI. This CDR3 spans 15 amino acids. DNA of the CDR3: TGCGCCAGCAGTGACACCGGGACAGTGCTGGATGGCTACACCTTC. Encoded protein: CASSDTGTVLDGYTF.

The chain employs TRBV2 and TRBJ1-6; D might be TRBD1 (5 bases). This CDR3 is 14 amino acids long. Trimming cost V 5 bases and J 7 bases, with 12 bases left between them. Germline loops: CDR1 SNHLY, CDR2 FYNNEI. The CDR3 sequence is CASSPGRTNSPLHF. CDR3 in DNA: TGTGCCAGCAGTCCAGGGCGGACGAATTCACCCCTCCACTTT.

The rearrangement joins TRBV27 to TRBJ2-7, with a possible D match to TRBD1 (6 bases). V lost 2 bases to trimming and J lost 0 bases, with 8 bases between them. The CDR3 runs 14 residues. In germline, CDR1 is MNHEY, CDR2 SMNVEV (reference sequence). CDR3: CASSLDRNSYEQYF. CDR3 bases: TGTGCCAGCAGTTTAGACAGGAACTCCTACGAGCAGTACTTC.

CDR3 bases: TGTGCCATCAGTGAGGGGACAGGGTCCTATGGCTACACCTTC. Its translation is CAISEGTGSYGYTF. The chain has TRBV10-3 and TRBJ1-2, with 9 bases matching TRBD1. There are 14 residues in the CDR3. CDR1 is ENHRY, CDR2 SYGVKD, per germline. Losses at the gene ends were 2 bases for V and 4 bases for J; bases not matched to a gene: 2.

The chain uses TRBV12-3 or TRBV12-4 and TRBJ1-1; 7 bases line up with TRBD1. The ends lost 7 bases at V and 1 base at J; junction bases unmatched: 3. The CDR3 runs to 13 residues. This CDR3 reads CASTRQGNTEAFF. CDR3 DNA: TGTGCCAGCACTCGACAGGGGAACACTGAAGCTTTCTTT.

The DNA for the CDR3 is TGCGCCAGCAGTGACTCGTTACTAGCGGGAAGCACAGATACGCAGTATTTT. It is translated as CASSDSLLAGSTDTQYF. The chain combines TRBV10-1 with TRBJ2-3, with 10 bases identical to TRBD2. CDR1 and CDR2 from the germline V gene are WNHNN and SYGVQD (reference sequence). Unmatched junction bases numbered 6, after V lost 3 bases and J lost 0 bases. The CDR3 is made up of 17 amino acids.

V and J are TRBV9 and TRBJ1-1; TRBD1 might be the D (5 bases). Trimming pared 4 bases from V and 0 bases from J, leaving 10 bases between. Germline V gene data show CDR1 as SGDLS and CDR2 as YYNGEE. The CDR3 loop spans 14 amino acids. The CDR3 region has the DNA TGTGCCAGCAGCCTCAGGGCCCTGAACACTGAAGCTTTCTTT. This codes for CASSLRALNTEAFF. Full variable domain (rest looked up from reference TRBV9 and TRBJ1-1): DSGVTQTPKHLITATGQRVTLRCSPRSGDLSVYWYQQSLDQGLQFLIQYYNGEERAKGNILERFSAQQFPDLHSELNLSSLELGDSALYFCASSLRALNTEAFFGQGTRLTVV.